This TCR beta chain was obtained from a study of CD8 T cells in ankylosing spondylitis. One entry per CDR3 protein, called by TCRdb with MiXCR from the 5' RACE reads. Of 150,000 to 200,000 distinct CDR3 sequences listed, 9.8% are singletons. The CDR3 is 15 amino acids. With 4 bases clipped from V and 4 bases from J, the junction kept 7 bases outside the gene matches. CDR1 SNHLY and CDR2 FYNNEI come from the germline V gene. The V and J genes are TRBV2 and TRBJ2-1, with 7 bases matching TRBD2. The sample was blood, either unsorted or a sorted T cell fraction (not recorded which). The source of this sequence is a female donor with ankylosing spondylitis or in good health (not recorded which). DNA for the CDR3: TGTGCCAGCAGTGGAGTAGCGGGCAATTACAATGAGCAGTTCTTC. It translates to CASSGVAGNYNEQFF.